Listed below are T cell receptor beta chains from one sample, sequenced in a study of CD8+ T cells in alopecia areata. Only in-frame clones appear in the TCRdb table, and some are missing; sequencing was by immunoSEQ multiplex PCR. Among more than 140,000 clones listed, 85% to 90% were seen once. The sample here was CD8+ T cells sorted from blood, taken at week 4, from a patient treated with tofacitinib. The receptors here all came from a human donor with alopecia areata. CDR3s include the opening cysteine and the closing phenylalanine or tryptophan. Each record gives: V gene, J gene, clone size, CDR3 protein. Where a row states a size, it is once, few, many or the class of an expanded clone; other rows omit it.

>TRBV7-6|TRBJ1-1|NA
CASSPSEGANTEAFF
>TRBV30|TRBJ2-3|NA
CARGVAGEADTQYF
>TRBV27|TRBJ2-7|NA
CASSARDRGFYEQYF
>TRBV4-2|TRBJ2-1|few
CASSRTDGTGYNEQFF
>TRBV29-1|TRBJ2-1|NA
CSVERVGQGTYNEQFF
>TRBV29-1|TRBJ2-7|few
CSTLKGEAGEQYF
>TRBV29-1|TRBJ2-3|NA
CSVILAGGESTDTQYF
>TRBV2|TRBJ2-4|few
CASLSRDTKNIQYF
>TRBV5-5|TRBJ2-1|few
CASSSEQGTDEQFF
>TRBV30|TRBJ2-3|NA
CAWSVGASLDTQYF
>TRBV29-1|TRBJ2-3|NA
CSVEAPSGDTQYF
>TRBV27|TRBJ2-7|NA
CASSLTGTSGFSYEQYF
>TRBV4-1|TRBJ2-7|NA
CASSQEIRGSYEQYF
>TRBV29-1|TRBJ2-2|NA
CSVRDSNTGELFF
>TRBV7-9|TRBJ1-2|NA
CASSLETGTGNSYTF